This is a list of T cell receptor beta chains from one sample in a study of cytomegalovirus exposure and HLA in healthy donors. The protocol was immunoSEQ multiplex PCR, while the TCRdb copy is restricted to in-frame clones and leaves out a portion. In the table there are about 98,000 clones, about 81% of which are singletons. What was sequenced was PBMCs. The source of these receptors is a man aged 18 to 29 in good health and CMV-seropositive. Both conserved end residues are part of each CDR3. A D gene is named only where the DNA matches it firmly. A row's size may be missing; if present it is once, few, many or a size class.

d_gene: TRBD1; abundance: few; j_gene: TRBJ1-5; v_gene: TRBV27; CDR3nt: TGTGCCAGCAGCCGGACAGGGAAGGCTCAGCCCCAGCATTTT; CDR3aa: CASSRTGKAQPQHF
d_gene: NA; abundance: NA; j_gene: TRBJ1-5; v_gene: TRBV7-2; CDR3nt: TGTGCCAGCAGCTCTTGGGGCCAGGGCAATCAGCCCCAGCATTTT; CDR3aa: CASSSWGQGNQPQHF
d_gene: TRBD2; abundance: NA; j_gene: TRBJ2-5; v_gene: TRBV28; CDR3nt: TGTGCCAGCAGTTTTGGGCTAGCGGCCGGCGGAGAGACCCAGTACTTC; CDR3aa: CASSFGLAAGGETQYF
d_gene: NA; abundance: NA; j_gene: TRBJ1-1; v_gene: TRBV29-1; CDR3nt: TGCAGCGTTGTCTCTTCAGGGTATTCGGTCACTGAAGCTTTCTTT; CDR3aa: CSVVSSGYSVTEAFF
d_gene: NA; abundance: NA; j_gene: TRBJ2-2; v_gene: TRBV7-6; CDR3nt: TGTGCCAGCAGCTTAGGGCGGGGCACCGGGGAGCTGTTTTTT; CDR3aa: CASSLGRGTGELFF
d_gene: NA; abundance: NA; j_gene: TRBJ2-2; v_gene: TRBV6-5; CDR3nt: TGTGCCAGCAGTTATAGCGGATCGAACACTGGGGAGCTGTTTTTT; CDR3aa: CASSYSGSNTGELFF
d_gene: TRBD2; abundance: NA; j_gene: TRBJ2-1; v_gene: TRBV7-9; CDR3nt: TGTGCCAGCAGCCCGCTAGCGGGGATCCTCAATGAGCAGTTCTTC; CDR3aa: CASSPLAGILNEQFF
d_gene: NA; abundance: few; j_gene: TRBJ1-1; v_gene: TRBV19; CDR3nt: TGTGCCAGTAACGGCAGGGCGGTTGAAGCTTTCTTT; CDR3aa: CASNGRAVEAFF
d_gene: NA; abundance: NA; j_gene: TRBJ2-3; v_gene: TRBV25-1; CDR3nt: TGTGCCAGCAGTGACAGGTCAAAACCAAATATAGATACGCAGTATTTT; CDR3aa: CASSDRSKPNIDTQYF
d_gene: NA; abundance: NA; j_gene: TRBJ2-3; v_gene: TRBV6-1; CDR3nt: TGTGCCATCGAGAAGGGGGTAACAGATACGCAGTATTTT; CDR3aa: CAIEKGVTDTQYF
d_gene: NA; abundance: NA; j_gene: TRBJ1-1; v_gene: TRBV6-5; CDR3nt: TGTGCCAGCATCCCTAGGGGTCGGACTGAAGCTTTCTTT; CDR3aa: CASIPRGRTEAFF
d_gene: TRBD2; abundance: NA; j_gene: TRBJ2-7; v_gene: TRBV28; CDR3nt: TGTGCCAGCAGTTTACTGGGACTAGCGGGGGCCGAGCAGTACTTC; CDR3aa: CASSLLGLAGAEQYF
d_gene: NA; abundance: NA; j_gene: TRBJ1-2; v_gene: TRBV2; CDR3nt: TGTGCCAGCAGTGTCATGGCAGTTGGCTACACCTTC; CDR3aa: CASSVMAVGYTF
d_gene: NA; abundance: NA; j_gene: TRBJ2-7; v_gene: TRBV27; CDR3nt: TGTGCCAGCAGACCATTGAGCTCCTACGAGCAGTACTTC; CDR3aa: CASRPLSSYEQYF
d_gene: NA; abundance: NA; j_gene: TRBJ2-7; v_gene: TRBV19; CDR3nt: TGTGCCAGTAGTTTGAGTCCTAGCTTCGAGCAGTACTTC; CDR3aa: CASSLSPSFEQYF
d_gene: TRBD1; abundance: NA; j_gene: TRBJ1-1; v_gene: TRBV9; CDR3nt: TGTGCCAGCAGCGTAACAGGGGTGGACACTGAAGCTTTCTTT; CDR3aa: CASSVTGVDTEAFF
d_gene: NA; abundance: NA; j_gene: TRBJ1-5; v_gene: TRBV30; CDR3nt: TGTGCCTGGGGCACAGGGAGCAATCAGCCCCAGCATTTT; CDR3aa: CAWGTGSNQPQHF
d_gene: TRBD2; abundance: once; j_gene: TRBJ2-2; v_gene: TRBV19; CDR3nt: TGTGCCAGTAGTCAGGGAGGGGTCGGGGGCACCGGGGAGCTGTTTTTT; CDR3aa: CASSQGGVGGTGELFF
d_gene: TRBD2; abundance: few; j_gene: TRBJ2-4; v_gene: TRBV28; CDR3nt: TGTGCCACCGAGACTAGCGAGGCCAAAAACATTCAGTACTTC; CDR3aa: CATETSEAKNIQYF
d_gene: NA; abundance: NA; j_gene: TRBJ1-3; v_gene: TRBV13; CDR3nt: TGTGCCAGCAGCTTTACTGCGGAAGGAAACACCATATATTTT; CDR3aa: CASSFTAEGNTIYF
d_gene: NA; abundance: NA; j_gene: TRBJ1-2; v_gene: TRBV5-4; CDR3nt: TGTGCCAGCAGCCTCGTCCCCAGTATCTATGGCTACACCTTC; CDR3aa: CASSLVPSIYGYTF
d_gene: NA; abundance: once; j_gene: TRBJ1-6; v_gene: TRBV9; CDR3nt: TGTGCCAGCAGCGTAGGTCTGGGAGATAATTCACCCCTCCACTTT; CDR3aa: CASSVGLGDNSPLHF
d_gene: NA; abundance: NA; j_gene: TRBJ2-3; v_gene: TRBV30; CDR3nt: TGTGCCTGGGGGGGGATCTCGCAGTATTTT; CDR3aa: CAWGGISQYF
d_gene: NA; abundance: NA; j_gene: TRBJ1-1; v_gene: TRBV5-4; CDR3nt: TGTGCCAGCAGCTTACTTGGAGGCACTGAAGCTTTCTTT; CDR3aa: CASSLLGGTEAFF
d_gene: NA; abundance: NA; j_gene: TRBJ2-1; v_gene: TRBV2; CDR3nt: TGTGCCAGCAGCGGGGGACCTTTGGGTGAGCAGTTCTTC; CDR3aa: CASSGGPLGEQFF
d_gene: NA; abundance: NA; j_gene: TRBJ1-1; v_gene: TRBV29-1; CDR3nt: TGCAGCGTGTACATGTCCGACACTGAAGCTTTCTTT; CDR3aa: CSVYMSDTEAFF
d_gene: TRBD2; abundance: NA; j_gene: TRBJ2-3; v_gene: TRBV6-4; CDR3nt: TGTGCCAGCAGTGACGGGACTAGCGGGGGCACAGATACGCAGTATTTT; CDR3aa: CASSDGTSGGTDTQYF
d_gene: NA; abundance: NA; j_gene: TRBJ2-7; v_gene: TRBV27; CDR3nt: TGTGCCAGCAGTTTAACAACGCCCATTTACGAGCAGTACTTC; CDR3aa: CASSLTTPIYEQYF
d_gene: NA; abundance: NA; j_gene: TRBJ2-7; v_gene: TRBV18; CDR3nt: TGTGCCAGCTCACTCGCGGCTGGGTCCTACGAGCAGTACTTC; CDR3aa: CASSLAAGSYEQYF
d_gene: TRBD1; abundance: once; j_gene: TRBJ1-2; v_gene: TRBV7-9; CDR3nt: TGTGCCAGCAGCTCCGTGACAGGGAACTATGGCTACACCTTC; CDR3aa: CASSSVTGNYGYTF
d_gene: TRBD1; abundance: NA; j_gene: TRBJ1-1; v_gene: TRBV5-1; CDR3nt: TGCGCCAGCAGCTTGGACAGGGGGCAAGCTGAAGCTTTCTTT; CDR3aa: CASSLDRGQAEAFF
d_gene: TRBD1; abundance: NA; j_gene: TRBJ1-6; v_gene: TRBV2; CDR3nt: TGTGCCAGCGGCGGGACAGGGGACTCACCCCTCCACTTT; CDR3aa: CASGGTGDSPLHF
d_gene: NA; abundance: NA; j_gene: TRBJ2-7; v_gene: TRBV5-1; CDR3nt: TGCGCCAGCAGAGTAGACAGCTCCTACGAGCAGTACTTC; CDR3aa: CASRVDSSYEQYF
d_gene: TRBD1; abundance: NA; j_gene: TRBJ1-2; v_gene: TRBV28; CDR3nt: TGTGCCAGCAGTTCCACCGGGACAGACGCTAACTATGGCTACACCTTC; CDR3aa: CASSSTGTDANYGYTF
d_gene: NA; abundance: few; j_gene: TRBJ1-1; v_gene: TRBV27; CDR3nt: TGTGCCAGCGCAAAGGCAGGGGACACTGAAGCTTTCTTT; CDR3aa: CASAKAGDTEAFF
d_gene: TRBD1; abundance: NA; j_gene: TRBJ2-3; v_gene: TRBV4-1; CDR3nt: TGCGCCAGCAGCCGAGGGACAGGGACCACAGATACGCAGTATTTT; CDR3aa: CASSRGTGTTDTQYF
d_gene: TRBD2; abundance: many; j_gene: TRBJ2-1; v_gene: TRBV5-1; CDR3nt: TGCGCCAGCAGCCGGAGGGCTAGCGGGACTTCCTACAATGAGCAGTTCTTC; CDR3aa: CASSRRASGTSYNEQFF
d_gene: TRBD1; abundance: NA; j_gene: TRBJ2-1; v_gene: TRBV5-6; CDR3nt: TGTGCCAGCAGCTCCTCGGGACAGGGGGCCCATGAGCAGTTCTTC; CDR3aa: CASSSSGQGAHEQFF
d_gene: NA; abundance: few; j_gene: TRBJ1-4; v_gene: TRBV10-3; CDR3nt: TGTGCCATCAGTCCCCTCGGCAGCCGAGGTGCAACTAATGAAAAACTGTTTTTT; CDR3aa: CAISPLGSRGATNEKLFF
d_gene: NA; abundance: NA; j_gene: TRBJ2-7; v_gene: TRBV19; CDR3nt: TGTGCCAGTAGTGCCTCGACGACATGGTCCTACGAGCAGTACTTC; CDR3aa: CASSASTTWSYEQYF
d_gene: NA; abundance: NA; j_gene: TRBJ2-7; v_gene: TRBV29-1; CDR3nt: TGCAGCGTTGGCCCCCGGGTTCCGGGAGACGAGCAGTACTTC; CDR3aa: CSVGPRVPGDEQYF
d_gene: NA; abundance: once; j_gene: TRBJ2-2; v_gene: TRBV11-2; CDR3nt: TGTGCCAGCAGCTTTAGGAGTGTCACCGGGGAGCTGTTTTTT; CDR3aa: CASSFRSVTGELFF
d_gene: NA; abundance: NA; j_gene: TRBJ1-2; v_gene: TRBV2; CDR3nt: TGTGCCAGCAGTGAAGCTTCCGCAGGGATCTATAATGGCTACACCTTC; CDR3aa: CASSEASAGIYNGYTF
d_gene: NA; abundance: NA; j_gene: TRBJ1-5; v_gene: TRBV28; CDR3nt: TGTGCCAGCAGTTTGTCCGGGGTGGGCAATCAGCCCCAGCATTTT; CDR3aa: CASSLSGVGNQPQHF
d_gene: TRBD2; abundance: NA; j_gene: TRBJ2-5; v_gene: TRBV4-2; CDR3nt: TGTGCCAGCAGCCAAGAATTGGGACTAGCGGGGGGACTTCAAGAGACCCAGTACTTC; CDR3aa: CASSQELGLAGGLQETQYF
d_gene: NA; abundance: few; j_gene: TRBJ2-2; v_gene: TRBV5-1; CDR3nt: TGCGCCAGCAGCCGACAGGGAGGAACCGGGGAGCTGTTTTTT; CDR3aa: CASSRQGGTGELFF
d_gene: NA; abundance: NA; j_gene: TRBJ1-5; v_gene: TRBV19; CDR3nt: TGTGCCAGTAGTATAAAGGGGACACCTAGCAATCAGCCCCAGCATTTT; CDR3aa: CASSIKGTPSNQPQHF
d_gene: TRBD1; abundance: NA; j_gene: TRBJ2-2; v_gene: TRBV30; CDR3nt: TGTGCCTGGAGGGGCCGGGACAGGGAGTCCGGGGAGCTGTTTTTT; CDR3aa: CAWRGRDRESGELFF
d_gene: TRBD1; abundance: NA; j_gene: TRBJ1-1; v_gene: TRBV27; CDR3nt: TGTGCCAGCAGTTACAGGACAGGGCAGGGGAACACTGAAGCTTTCTTT; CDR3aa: CASSYRTGQGNTEAFF
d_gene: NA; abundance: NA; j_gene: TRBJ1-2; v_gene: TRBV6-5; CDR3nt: TGTGCCAGCATGGGGGGGACTGGTGGCTACACCTTC; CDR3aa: CASMGGTGGYTF
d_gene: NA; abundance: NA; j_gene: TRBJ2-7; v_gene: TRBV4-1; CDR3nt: TGCGCCAGCAGCCAAGATCGATCACTTTCCTACGAGCAGTACTTC; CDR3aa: CASSQDRSLSYEQYF
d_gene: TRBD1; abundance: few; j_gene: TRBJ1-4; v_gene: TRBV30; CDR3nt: TGTGCCTGGAGTGTATCCAGTGGACACAGGGGGGAAAAACTGTTTTTT; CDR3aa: CAWSVSSGHRGEKLFF